This T cell receptor beta chain originates from a study of graft-versus-host responses after intestinal transplantation. Whole-study context: Anti-thymocyte globulin served as induction for all recipients, who then took tacrolimus and steroids for 3 to 4 years.

The method was immunoSEQ multiplex PCR; TCRdb's version includes in-frame clones alone and lacks a portion of them. The sample carries tens of thousands of clones, around nine tenths recorded once. Turning to this clone: The antigen remains unidentified.

Study-level findings and limits: GvH clones were identified in recipient marrow, with some first appearing in ileum or blood.

The sample consisted of PBMCs, taken 26 days after transplant. This clonotype was sampled from a human patient who received an intestinal transplant, so some T cells may come from the graft donor.

The CDR3 DNA reads as TGTGCCAGCAGTTCTCCGGGACACATCCGTTACACAGATACGCAGTATTTT. Protein: CASSSPGHIRYTDTQYF. The V and J genes are TRBV28 and TRBJ2-3; weak D call: TRBD1 (6 bases). The CDR3 consists of 17 residues. CDR1 and CDR2 from the germline V gene are MDHEN and SYDVKM. The V end was cut by 4 bases, the J end by 2 bases, with 19 bases between.